This T cell receptor beta chain was observed in a study of T-cell memory formation after mild COVID-19. The CDR3 has 15 amino acids. The germline V and J ends were trimmed by 7 bases and 3 bases, with 16 bases remaining between them. As for this clonotype: Its antigen is unidentified.

Regarding the study as a whole: Later expanders leaned toward CD4+, whereas clones contracting from day 15 to 85 were balanced CD4/CD8.

From the 5' RACE reads, TCRdb called clonotypes with MiXCR, one entry per CDR3 protein. This sample carries more than 350,000 distinct CDR3 sequences, more than 20% of them seen once, and the ten largest clones take around 13%. The clonotype comes from an adult woman who had mild COVID-19 (a few samples of this study predate the infection). Cell type and time point are not known. The V and J genes are TRBV12-3 or TRBV12-4 and TRBJ1-5; no clear D. The sample taken for sequencing was PBMCs or a T cell subset sorted from them (not recorded which). As DNA, the CDR3 is TGTGCCAGCACGATGGGGTTTCATTCCAATCAGCCCCAGCATTTT. Protein: CASTMGFHSNQPQHF.